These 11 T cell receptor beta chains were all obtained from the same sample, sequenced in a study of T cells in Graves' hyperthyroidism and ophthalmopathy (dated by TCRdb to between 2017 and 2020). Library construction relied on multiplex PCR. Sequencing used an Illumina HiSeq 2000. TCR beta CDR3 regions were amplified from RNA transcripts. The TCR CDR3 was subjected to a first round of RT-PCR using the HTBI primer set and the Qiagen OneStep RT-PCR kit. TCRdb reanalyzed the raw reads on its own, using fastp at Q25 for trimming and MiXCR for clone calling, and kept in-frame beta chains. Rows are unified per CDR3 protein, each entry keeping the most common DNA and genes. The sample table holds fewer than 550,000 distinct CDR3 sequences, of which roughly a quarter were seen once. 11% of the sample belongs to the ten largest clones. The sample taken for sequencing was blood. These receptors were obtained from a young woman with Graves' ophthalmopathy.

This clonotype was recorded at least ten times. For the CDR3, the DNA is TGTGCCAGCAGCCCCCTATCTAGGGACAGGGGCTCCTACGAGCAGTACTTC. Amino acid sequence: CASSPLSRDRGSYEQYF. The chain joins TRBV28 to TRBJ2-7, with 10 nucleotides matching TRBD1. V gave up 6 bases and J gave up 0 bases; unmatched junction bases: 11. This CDR3 is built from 17 residues. Germline V CDR1 and CDR2: MDHEN, SYDVKM.

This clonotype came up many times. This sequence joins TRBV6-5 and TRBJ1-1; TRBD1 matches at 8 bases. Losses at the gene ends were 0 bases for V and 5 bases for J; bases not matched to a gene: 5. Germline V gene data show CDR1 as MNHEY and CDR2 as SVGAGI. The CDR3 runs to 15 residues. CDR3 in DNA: TGTGCCAGCAGTTACTCAGGACAGGGTATAACTGAAGCTTTCTTT. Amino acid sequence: CASSYSGQGITEAFF.

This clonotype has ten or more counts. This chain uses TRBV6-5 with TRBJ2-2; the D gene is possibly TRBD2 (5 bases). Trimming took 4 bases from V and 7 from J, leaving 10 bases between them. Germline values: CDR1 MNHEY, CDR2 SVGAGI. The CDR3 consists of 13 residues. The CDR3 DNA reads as TGTGCCAGCAGTTCTCTTACTAGCGGGGAGCTGTTTTTT. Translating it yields CASSSLTSGELFF.

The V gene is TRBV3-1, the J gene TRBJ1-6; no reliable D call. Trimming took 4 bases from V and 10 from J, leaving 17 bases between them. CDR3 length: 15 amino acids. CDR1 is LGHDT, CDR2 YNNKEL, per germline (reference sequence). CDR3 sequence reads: CASSLLDGSGSPLHF. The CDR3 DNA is TGTGCCAGCAGCCTCCTTGACGGGTCGGGGTCACCCCTCCACTTT. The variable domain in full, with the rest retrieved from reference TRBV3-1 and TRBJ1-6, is DTAVSQTPKYLVTQMGNDKSIKCEQNLGHDTMYWYKQDSKKFLKIMFSYNNKELIINETVPNRFSPKSPDKAHLNLHINSLELGDSAVYFCASSLLDGSGSPLHFGNGTRLTVT.

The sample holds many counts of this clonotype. CDR3 DNA sequence: TGCAGTGCTAGAGGGGCCCCTATGAACACTGAAGCTTTCTTT. Protein: CSARGAPMNTEAFF. The chain employs TRBV20-1 and TRBJ1-1; the D is unclear. Germline V CDR1 and CDR2: DFQATT, SNEGSKA (reference sequence). CDR3 length: 14 amino acids. V lost 1 base and J 0 bases, leaving 9 bases between the germline ends.

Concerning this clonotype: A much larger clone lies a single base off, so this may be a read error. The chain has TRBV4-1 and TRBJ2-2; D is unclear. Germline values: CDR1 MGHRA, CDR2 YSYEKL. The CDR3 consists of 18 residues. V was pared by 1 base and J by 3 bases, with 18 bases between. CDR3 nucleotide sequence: TGCGCCAGCAGCCAAGCCCCTCGAGCCCTTTTATACACCGGGGAGCTGTTTTTT. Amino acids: CASSQAPRALLYTGELFF.

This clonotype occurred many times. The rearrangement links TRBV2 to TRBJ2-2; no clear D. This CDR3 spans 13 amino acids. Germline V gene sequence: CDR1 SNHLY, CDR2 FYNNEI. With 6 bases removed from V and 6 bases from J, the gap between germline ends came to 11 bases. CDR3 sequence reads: CASRGYAAGELFF. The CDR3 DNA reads TGTGCCAGCAGAGGGTACGCTGCCGGGGAGCTGTTTTTT.

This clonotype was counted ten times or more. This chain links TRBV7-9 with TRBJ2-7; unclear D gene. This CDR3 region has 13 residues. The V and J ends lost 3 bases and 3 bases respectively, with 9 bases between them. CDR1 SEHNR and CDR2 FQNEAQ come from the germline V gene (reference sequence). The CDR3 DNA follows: TGTGCCAGCAGCTTTGGCAGTGACTACGAGCAGTACTTC. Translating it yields CASSFGSDYEQYF.

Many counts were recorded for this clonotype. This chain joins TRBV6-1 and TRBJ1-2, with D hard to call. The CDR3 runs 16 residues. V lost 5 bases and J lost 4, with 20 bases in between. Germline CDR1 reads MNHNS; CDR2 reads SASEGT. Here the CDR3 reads CASSRDPAGGGYGYTF. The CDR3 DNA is TGTGCCAGCAGTCGAGACCCGGCAGGAGGTGGCTATGGCTACACCTTC.

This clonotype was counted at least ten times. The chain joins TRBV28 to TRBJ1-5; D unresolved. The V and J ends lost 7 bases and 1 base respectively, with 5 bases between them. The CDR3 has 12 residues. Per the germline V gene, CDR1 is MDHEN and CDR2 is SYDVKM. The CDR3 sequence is CASNESNQPQHF. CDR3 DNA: TGTGCCAGCAACGAAAGCAATCAGCCCCAGCATTTT.

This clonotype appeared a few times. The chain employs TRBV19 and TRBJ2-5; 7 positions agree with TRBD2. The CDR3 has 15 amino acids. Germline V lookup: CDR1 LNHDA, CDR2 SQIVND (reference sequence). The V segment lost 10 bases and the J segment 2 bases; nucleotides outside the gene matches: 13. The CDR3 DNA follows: TGTGCCACCCGAGCGGGGCCCGGGGTACAAGAGACCCAGTACTTC. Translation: CATRAGPGVQETQYF.